Listed below are T cell receptor beta chains from one sample, sequenced in a study of blood T cells in healthy people across ages. MiXCR was run by TCRdb on the 5' RACE reads, yielding one entry per CDR3 protein. Here the sample spans roughly 800,000 distinct CDR3 sequences, 55% to 75% being singletons. The sequencing sample was made of blood. All receptors derive from a man younger than 40 in good health. Each CDR3 is given with its conserved first and last residue. Each record gives: J gene, V gene, clone size, D gene, CDR3 protein, CDR3 DNA. A D gene is named only where the DNA matches it firmly. The listing skips clone size in some rows; elsewhere it reads once, few, many or a size class.

J gene: TRBJ2-7; V gene: TRBV9; clone size: NA; D gene: NA; CDR3 protein: CASSVGRGAGFGYEQYF; CDR3 DNA: TGTGCCAGCAGCGTAGGCCGGGGGGCAGGTTTCGGATACGAGCAGTACTTC
J gene: TRBJ2-7; V gene: TRBV4-2; clone size: NA; D gene: NA; CDR3 protein: CASSHRGAGRYEQYF; CDR3 DNA: TGTGCCAGCAGCCACCGCGGGGCAGGGCGCTACGAGCAGTACTTC
J gene: TRBJ1-1; V gene: TRBV7-2; clone size: NA; D gene: NA; CDR3 protein: CASSYQGYTEAFF; CDR3 DNA: TGTGCCAGCAGCTACCAGGGTTACACTGAAGCTTTCTTT
J gene: TRBJ2-5; V gene: TRBV20-1; clone size: few; D gene: NA; CDR3 protein: CSAREETLGQYF; CDR3 DNA: TGCAGTGCTAGAGAAGAGACCCTGGGCCAGTACTTC
J gene: TRBJ1-5; V gene: TRBV20-1; clone size: NA; D gene: NA; CDR3 protein: CSAAGGSNQPQHF; CDR3 DNA: TGCAGTGCAGCGGGAGGGAGCAATCAGCCCCAGCATTTT
J gene: TRBJ1-5; V gene: TRBV25-1; clone size: few; D gene: NA; CDR3 protein: CASSDWGNQPQHF; CDR3 DNA: TGTGCCAGCAGTGACTGGGGGAATCAGCCCCAGCATTTT
J gene: TRBJ2-7; V gene: TRBV6-2/TRBV6-3; clone size: NA; D gene: NA; CDR3 protein: CASRRRQSTSSYEQYF; CDR3 DNA: TGTGCCAGCAGACGCCGACAGTCGACGAGCTCCTACGAGCAGTACTTC
J gene: TRBJ2-3; V gene: TRBV30; clone size: few; D gene: NA; CDR3 protein: CAFRTGRADTQYF; CDR3 DNA: TGTGCCTTCCGGACAGGGAGGGCAGATACGCAGTATTTT
J gene: TRBJ2-5; V gene: TRBV20-1; clone size: many; D gene: NA; CDR3 protein: CSASERGETQYF; CDR3 DNA: TGCAGTGCGTCGGAGAGGGGAGAGACCCAGTACTTC
J gene: TRBJ2-4; V gene: TRBV7-2; clone size: few; D gene: TRBD2; CDR3 protein: CASSLAPGTSGRFGIQYF; CDR3 DNA: TGTGCCAGCAGCTTGGCCCCCGGGACTAGCGGGAGATTTGGCATTCAGTACTTC
J gene: TRBJ2-3; V gene: TRBV12-3/TRBV12-4; clone size: few; D gene: NA; CDR3 protein: CASSIDTQYF; CDR3 DNA: TGTGCCAGCAGCATAGATACGCAGTATTTT
J gene: TRBJ2-1; V gene: TRBV29-1; clone size: NA; D gene: NA; CDR3 protein: CSALGQFF; CDR3 DNA: TGCAGCGCTCTGGGGCAGTTCTTC
J gene: TRBJ2-5; V gene: TRBV4-3; clone size: NA; D gene: NA; CDR3 protein: CASSQDQVTQYF; CDR3 DNA: TGCGCCAGCAGCCAAGATCAGGTGACCCAGTACTTC
J gene: TRBJ1-5; V gene: TRBV20-1; clone size: few; D gene: TRBD1; CDR3 protein: CSARWGTENQPQHF; CDR3 DNA: TGCAGTGCTAGATGGGGGACAGAGAATCAGCCCCAGCATTTT
J gene: TRBJ2-4; V gene: TRBV4-1; clone size: few; D gene: NA; CDR3 protein: CASSPLGAKNIQYF; CDR3 DNA: TGCGCCAGCAGCCCTCTCGGAGCCAAAAACATTCAGTACTTC
J gene: TRBJ2-5; V gene: TRBV21-1; clone size: few; D gene: NA; CDR3 protein: CASSNPYTGTSGGEETQYF; CDR3 DNA: TGTGCCAGCAGCAATCCCTACACCGGGACTAGCGGGGGGGAAGAGACCCAGTACTTC
J gene: TRBJ2-5; V gene: TRBV19; clone size: NA; D gene: NA; CDR3 protein: CASMSGTPPETQYF; CDR3 DNA: TGTGCCAGTATGTCGGGAACTCCGCCAGAGACCCAGTACTTC
J gene: TRBJ1-5; V gene: TRBV7-8; clone size: NA; D gene: NA; CDR3 protein: CASSKDEYSNPPQHF; CDR3 DNA: TGTGCCAGCAGCAAAGATGAATATAGCAATCCGCCCCAGCATTTT
J gene: TRBJ1-2; V gene: TRBV4-1; clone size: NA; D gene: NA; CDR3 protein: CASSQARDKGNYGYTF; CDR3 DNA: TGCGCCAGCAGCCAAGCCCGGGACAAGGGAAACTATGGCTACACCTTC
J gene: TRBJ2-7; V gene: TRBV7-2; clone size: NA; D gene: NA; CDR3 protein: CASSKQDGPVYEQYF; CDR3 DNA: TGTGCCAGCAGCAAACAGGATGGGCCTGTCTACGAGCAGTACTTC
J gene: TRBJ1-1; V gene: TRBV28; clone size: few; D gene: TRBD1; CDR3 protein: CASRPGDRGRGTEAFF; CDR3 DNA: TGTGCCAGCAGGCCCGGGGACAGGGGGCGAGGGACTGAAGCTTTCTTT
J gene: TRBJ2-1; V gene: TRBV7-9; clone size: NA; D gene: TRBD2; CDR3 protein: CASSSLWLADHNEQFF; CDR3 DNA: TGTGCCAGCAGCTCCCTCTGGCTAGCGGACCACAATGAGCAGTTCTTC
J gene: TRBJ2-1; V gene: TRBV20-1; clone size: few; D gene: NA; CDR3 protein: CSARASGRGSYNEQFF; CDR3 DNA: TGCAGTGCTAGAGCCAGTGGGAGGGGGAGTTACAATGAGCAGTTCTTC
J gene: TRBJ2-3; V gene: TRBV5-1; clone size: NA; D gene: NA; CDR3 protein: CASHQGGSVDTQYF; CDR3 DNA: TGCGCCAGCCACCAGGGTGGTTCAGTAGATACGCAGTATTTT
J gene: TRBJ2-1; V gene: TRBV6-2/TRBV6-3; clone size: NA; D gene: TRBD2; CDR3 protein: CASSYRSSGSSEQFF; CDR3 DNA: TGTGCCAGCAGTTACAGGTCTAGCGGATCCAGTGAGCAGTTCTTC
J gene: TRBJ1-2; V gene: TRBV7-2; clone size: NA; D gene: NA; CDR3 protein: CASSLATASYGYTF; CDR3 DNA: TGTGCCAGCAGCTTAGCCACAGCATCCTATGGCTACACCTTC
J gene: TRBJ1-1; V gene: TRBV12-5; clone size: NA; D gene: TRBD1; CDR3 protein: CASGLPDRVPEAFF; CDR3 DNA: TGTGCTAGTGGTTTACCGGACAGGGTCCCTGAAGCTTTCTTT
J gene: TRBJ2-3; V gene: TRBV28; clone size: NA; D gene: TRBD1; CDR3 protein: CASRVTGQGFDTQYF; CDR3 DNA: TGTGCCAGCAGAGTCACGGGACAGGGCTTTGATACGCAGTATTTT
J gene: TRBJ2-5; V gene: TRBV28; clone size: NA; D gene: NA; CDR3 protein: CASSTLATQYF; CDR3 DNA: TGTGCCAGCAGCACACTAGCGACCCAGTACTTC
J gene: TRBJ1-6; V gene: TRBV6-5; clone size: NA; D gene: NA; CDR3 protein: CASNEHNSPLHF; CDR3 DNA: TGTGCCAGCAATGAGCATAATTCACCCCTCCACTTT
J gene: TRBJ2-7; V gene: TRBV7-2; clone size: NA; D gene: NA; CDR3 protein: CASSRQFGGSYEQYF; CDR3 DNA: TGTGCCAGCAGCCGGCAGTTTGGAGGATCCTACGAGCAGTACTTC
J gene: TRBJ2-7; V gene: TRBV5-1; clone size: few; D gene: NA; CDR3 protein: CASSLGDDSYEQYF; CDR3 DNA: TGCGCCAGCAGCTTGGGGGACGACTCCTACGAGCAGTACTTC
J gene: TRBJ1-2; V gene: TRBV27; clone size: few; D gene: TRBD1; CDR3 protein: CAGTQGGPNYGYTF; CDR3 DNA: TGTGCCGGGACCCAGGGGGGGCCTAACTATGGCTACACCTTC
J gene: TRBJ2-5; V gene: TRBV20-1; clone size: NA; D gene: TRBD2; CDR3 protein: CSAPGEGATQYF; CDR3 DNA: TGCAGTGCCCCCGGGGAGGGCGCGACCCAGTACTTC
J gene: TRBJ1-4; V gene: TRBV9; clone size: NA; D gene: NA; CDR3 protein: CASSVGGRRKEKLFF; CDR3 DNA: TGTGCCAGCAGCGTAGGGGGACGGAGAAAGGAAAAACTGTTTTTT
J gene: TRBJ1-6; V gene: TRBV5-1; clone size: NA; D gene: NA; CDR3 protein: CASSFGAGDSPLHF; CDR3 DNA: TGCGCCAGCAGCTTCGGGGCAGGGGATTCACCCCTCCACTTT
J gene: TRBJ1-2; V gene: TRBV29-1; clone size: few; D gene: NA; CDR3 protein: CSVEDRRDWGYTF; CDR3 DNA: TGCAGCGTTGAAGATCGGAGGGACTGGGGCTACACCTTC
J gene: TRBJ2-7; V gene: TRBV7-8; clone size: NA; D gene: NA; CDR3 protein: CASSLMLFTGEQYF; CDR3 DNA: TGTGCCAGCAGCTTAATGTTGTTTACGGGCGAGCAGTACTTC